This T cell receptor (beta chain) comes out of a study of cytomegalovirus exposure and HLA in healthy donors. Study details: Roughly 80 million unique TCRs from HLA-typed donors were held in an early data release. Most genotyped donors, approximately 81% of around 370, had Caucasian-associated genetic ancestry.

The study, taken as a whole, reports: Common viral pathogens (according to a later analysis) appeared linked to several of the most significant clusters.

13 Jbeta primers and 60 Vbeta primers were used for the PCR. This table comes from immunoSEQ multiplex PCR, and its TCRdb copy is limited to in-frame clones, with some not included. The top ten hold over 2% of the sample, which has about 140,000 clones, 55% to 85% seen once. After removal of 2 bases from V and 4 bases from J, the junction contained 9 bases not matched to a gene. The CDR3 contains 16 residues. Germline loops: CDR1 SGHTA, CDR2 FQGNSA. Those who donated were healthy bone marrow donors. To note about this clone: Its antigen is currently unknown.

The TCR originated in a man aged 35-49 years in good health and CMV-seronegative. The V and J genes are TRBV7-2 and TRBJ2-3; 7 bases line up with TRBD2. Sequencing was done on a sample of PBMCs. CDR3 in DNA: TGTGCCAGCAGCTTATGGGGCGGGAGTGGCCCAGATACGCAGTATTTT. Translated, it gives CASSLWGGSGPDTQYF. Variable domain in full (rest from reference TRBV7-2 and TRBJ2-3): GAGVSQSPSNKVTEKGKDVELRCDPISGHTALYWYRQSLGQGLEFLIYFQGNSAPDKSGLPSDRFSAERTGGSVSTLTIQRTQQEDSAVYLCASSLWGGSGPDTQYFGPGTRLTVL.